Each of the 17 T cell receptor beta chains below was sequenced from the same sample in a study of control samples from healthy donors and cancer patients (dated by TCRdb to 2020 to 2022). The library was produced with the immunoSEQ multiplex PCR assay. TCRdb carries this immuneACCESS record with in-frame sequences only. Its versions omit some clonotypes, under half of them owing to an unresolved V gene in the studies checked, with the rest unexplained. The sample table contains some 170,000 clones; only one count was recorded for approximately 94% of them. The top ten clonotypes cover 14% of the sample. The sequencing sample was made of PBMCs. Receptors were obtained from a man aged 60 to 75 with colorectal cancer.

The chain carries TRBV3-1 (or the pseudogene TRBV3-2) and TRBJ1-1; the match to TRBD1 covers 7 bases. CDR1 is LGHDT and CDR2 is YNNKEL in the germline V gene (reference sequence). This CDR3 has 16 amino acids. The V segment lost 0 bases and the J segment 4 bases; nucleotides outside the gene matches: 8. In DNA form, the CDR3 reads TGTGCCAGCAGCCAAGATAAGGGGGCGATTGGCACTGAAGCTTTCTTT. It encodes CASSQDKGAIGTEAFF.

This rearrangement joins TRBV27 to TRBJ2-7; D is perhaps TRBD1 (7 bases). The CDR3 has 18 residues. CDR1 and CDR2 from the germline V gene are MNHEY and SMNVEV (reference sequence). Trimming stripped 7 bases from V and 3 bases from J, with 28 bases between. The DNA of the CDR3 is TGTGCCAGCATACCAGGAGGAATGCGGCGGGACAGAGACTACGAGCAGTACTTC. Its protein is CASIPGGMRRDRDYEQYF.

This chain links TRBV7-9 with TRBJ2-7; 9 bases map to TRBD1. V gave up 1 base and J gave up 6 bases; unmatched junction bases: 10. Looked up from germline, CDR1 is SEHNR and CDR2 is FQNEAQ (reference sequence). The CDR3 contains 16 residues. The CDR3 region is CASSLVGRQGGSEQYF. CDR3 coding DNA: TGTGCCAGCAGCTTAGTTGGCCGACAGGGGGGAAGCGAGCAGTACTTC.

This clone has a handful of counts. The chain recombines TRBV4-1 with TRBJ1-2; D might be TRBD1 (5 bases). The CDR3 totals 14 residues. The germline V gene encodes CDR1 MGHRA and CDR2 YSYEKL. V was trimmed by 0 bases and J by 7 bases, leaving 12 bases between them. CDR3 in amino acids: CASSQDGTVFGYTF. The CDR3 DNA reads TGCGCCAGCAGCCAAGATGGGACGGTCTTTGGCTACACCTTC.

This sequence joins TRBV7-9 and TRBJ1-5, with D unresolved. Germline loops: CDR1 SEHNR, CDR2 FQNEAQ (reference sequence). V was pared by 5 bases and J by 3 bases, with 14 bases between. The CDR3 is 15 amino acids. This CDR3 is CASSPSGGYNQPQHF. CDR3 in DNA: TGTGCCAGCAGCCCTAGTGGCGGCTACAATCAGCCCCAGCATTTT.

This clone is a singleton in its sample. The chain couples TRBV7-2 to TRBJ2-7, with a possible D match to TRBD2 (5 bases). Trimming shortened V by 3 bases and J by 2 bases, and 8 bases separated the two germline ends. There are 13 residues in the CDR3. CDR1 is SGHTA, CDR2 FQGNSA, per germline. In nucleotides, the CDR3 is TGTGCCAGCAGCTTGGACTCCCCCTACGAGCAGTACTTC. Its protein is CASSLDSPYEQYF.

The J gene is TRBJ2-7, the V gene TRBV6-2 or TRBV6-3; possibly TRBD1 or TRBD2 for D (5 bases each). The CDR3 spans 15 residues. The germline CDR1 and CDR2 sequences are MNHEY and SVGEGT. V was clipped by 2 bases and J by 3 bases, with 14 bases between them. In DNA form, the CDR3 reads TGTGCCAGCAGTTACGAGGGGCCCAACCTCTACGAGCAGTACTTC. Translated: CASSYEGPNLYEQYF.

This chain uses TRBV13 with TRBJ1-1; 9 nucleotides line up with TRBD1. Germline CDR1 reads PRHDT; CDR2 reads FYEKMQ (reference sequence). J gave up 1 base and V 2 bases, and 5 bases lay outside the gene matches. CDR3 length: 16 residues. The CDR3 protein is CASSLLSDRGNTEAFF. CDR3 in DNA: TGTGCCAGCAGCTTACTTTCGGACAGGGGGAACACTGAAGCTTTCTTT.

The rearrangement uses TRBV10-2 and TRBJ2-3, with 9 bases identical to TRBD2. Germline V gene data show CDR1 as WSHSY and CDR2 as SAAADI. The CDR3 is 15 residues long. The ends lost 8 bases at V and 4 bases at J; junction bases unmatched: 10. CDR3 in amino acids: CASGSMRGGADTQYF. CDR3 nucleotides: TGCGCCAGCGGGTCAATGCGGGGGGGGGCAGATACGCAGTATTTT.

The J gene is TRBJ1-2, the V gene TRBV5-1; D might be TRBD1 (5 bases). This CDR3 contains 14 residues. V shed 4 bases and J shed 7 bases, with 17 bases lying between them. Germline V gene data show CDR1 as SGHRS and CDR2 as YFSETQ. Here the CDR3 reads CASSPSSGALGYTF. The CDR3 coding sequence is TGCGCCAGCAGCCCATCGTCTGGGGCACTTGGCTACACCTTC.

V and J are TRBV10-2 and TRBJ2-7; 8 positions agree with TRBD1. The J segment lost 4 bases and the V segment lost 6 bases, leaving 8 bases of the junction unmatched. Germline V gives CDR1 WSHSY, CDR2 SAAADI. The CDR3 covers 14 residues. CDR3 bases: TGCGCCAGCAGAACTGGACAGGGAGGATACGAGCAGTACTTC. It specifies CASRTGQGGYEQYF.

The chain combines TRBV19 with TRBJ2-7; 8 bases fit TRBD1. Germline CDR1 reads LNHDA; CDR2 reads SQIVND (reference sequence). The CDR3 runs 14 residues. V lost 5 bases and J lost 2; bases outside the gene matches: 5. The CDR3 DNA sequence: TGTGCCAGTAGTTCGCGACAGGGGACCTACGAGCAGTACTTC. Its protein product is CASSSRQGTYEQYF.

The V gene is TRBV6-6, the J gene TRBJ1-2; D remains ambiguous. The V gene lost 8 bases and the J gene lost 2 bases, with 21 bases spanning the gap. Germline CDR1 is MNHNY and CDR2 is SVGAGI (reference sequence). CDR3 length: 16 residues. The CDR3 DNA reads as TGTGCCAGCGAATGGCCCAGCGTTGGGAGGAACTATGGCTACACCTTC. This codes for CASEWPSVGRNYGYTF.

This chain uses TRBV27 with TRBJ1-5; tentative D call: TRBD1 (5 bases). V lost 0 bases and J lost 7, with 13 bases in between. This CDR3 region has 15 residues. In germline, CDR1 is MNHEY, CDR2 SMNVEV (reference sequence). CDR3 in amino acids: CASSLSGQGGQPQHF. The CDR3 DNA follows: TGTGCCAGCAGTTTATCGGGGCAGGGTGGCCAGCCCCAGCATTTT.

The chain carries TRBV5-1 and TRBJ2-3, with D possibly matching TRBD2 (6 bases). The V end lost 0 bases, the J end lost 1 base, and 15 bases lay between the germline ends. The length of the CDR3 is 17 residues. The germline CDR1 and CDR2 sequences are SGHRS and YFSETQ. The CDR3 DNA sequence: TGCGCCAGCAGCTTGGATCTCTCGGCTAGCGGCACAGATACGCAGTATTTT. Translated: CASSLDLSASGTDTQYF.

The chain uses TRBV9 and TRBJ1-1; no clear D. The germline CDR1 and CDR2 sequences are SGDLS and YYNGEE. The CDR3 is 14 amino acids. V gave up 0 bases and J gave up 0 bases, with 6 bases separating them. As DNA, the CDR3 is TGTGCCAGCAGCGTAGGCTATTTGAACACTGAAGCTTTCTTT. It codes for CASSVGYLNTEAFF.

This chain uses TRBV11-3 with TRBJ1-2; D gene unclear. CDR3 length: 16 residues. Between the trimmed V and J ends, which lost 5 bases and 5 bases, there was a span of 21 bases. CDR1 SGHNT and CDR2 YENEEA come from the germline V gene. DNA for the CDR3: TGTGCCAGCAGCACTCACCCACAGATTCGCCCATATGGCTACACCTTC. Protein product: CASSTHPQIRPYGYTF.